These 21 T cell receptor beta chains were all obtained from the same sample, sequenced in a study of shared clonotypes between healthy human individuals. TCRdb keeps only in-frame clones here, not all; method: immunoSEQ multiplex PCR. The sample consists of about 520,000 clones, around 73% of them appearing once. Sequencing used PBMCs. The receptors shown here come from a woman aged 35 to 49 in good health. Some clones in this sample may be carry-over from other donors' samples.

For this clone: This may be a read error: a much more frequent sequence differs by one nucleotide. The V call is TRBV7-9, the J call TRBJ2-3; D unclear. Deletions cut 1 base from V and 2 bases from J, with 4 bases between. This CDR3 has 13 residues. Germline V CDR1 and CDR2: SEHNR, FQNEAQ (reference sequence). The CDR3 spells CASSLGVTDTQYF. The CDR3 region has the DNA TGTGCCAGCAGCTTAGGGGTCACAGATACGCAGTATTTT.

This chain joins TRBV28 and TRBJ2-2; tentative D call: TRBD2 (6 bases). The CDR3 is 14 residues long. Germline lookup yields CDR1 MDHEN and CDR2 SYDVKM. V was cut by 5 bases and J by 4 bases, with 11 bases left in between. CDR3 protein: CASSTTGGTGELFF. Written as DNA, the CDR3 is TGTGCCAGCAGTACCACCGGGGGCACCGGGGAGCTGTTTTTT.

This clone was seen only once. The V and J genes are TRBV7-2 and TRBJ2-2, with TRBD2 matching 11 bases. The CDR3 is made up of 15 amino acids. The V segment lost 1 base and the J segment 6 bases; nucleotides outside the gene matches: 1. Germline values: CDR1 SGHTA, CDR2 FQGNSA. This CDR3 is CASSLELAGAGELFF. For the CDR3, the DNA is TGTGCCAGCAGCTTAGAACTAGCGGGAGCCGGGGAGCTGTTTTTT.

Worth noting for this clone: A far larger clone is one nucleotide away, so this likely arose from a read error. In the same sample, other DNA sequences code for this CDR3. The chain is built from TRBV30 and TRBJ1-1, with TRBD1 as a possible D gene (6 bases). The length of the CDR3 is 14 residues. In germline, CDR1 is GTSNPN, CDR2 SVGIG (reference sequence). The CDR3 sequence: CAWDNTGGAPEAFF. CDR3 nucleotide sequence: TGTGCCTGGGACAACACTGGGGGGGCCCCTGAAGCCTTCTTT.

The rearrangement uses TRBV18 and TRBJ2-1, with 11 nucleotides matching TRBD2. After removal of 5 bases from V and 7 bases from J, the junction contained 4 bases not matched to a gene. The CDR3 covers 14 residues. Germline V lookup: CDR1 KGHSH, CDR2 LQKENI. This CDR3 reads CASSGTSGRNEQFF. The CDR3 bases are TGTGCCAGCTCAGGGACTAGCGGTAGGAATGAGCAGTTCTTC.

The chain combines TRBV30 with TRBJ2-1; D unclear. This CDR3 spans 14 amino acids. Germline V gene data show CDR1 as GTSNPN and CDR2 as SVGIG (reference sequence). V lost 6 bases, J lost 2 bases, and 14 bases lay in between. The CDR3 sequence is CACPSARTYNEQFF. The CDR3 nucleotides read TGTGCCTGCCCCAGTGCGAGGACCTACAATGAGCAGTTCTTC.

This clone was observed a handful of times. The genes are TRBV29-1 and TRBJ1-1; D is uncertain. The CDR3 covers 12 residues. The germline V gene has CDR1 SQVTM and CDR2 ANQGSEA. V lost 4 bases to trimming and J lost 1 base, with 7 bases between them. The CDR3 reads CSVGSGNTEAFF. The CDR3 bases are TGCAGCGTTGGCAGCGGGAACACTGAAGCTTTCTTT.

Worth noting for this clone: Other DNA variants within this sample encode the same CDR3. This chain joins TRBV18 and TRBJ2-5, with D possibly being TRBD1 (6 bases). The CDR3 extends over 12 amino acids. The V gene lost 6 bases and the J gene lost 5 bases, with 10 bases spanning the gap. Germline V gene sequence: CDR1 KGHSH, CDR2 LQKENI. Here the CDR3 DNA reads TGTGCCAGCTCGCCCGGACAGGAGACCCAGTACTTC. Amino acid sequence: CASSPGQETQYF.

V is TRBV5-4 and J is TRBJ2-1; TRBD2 is a possible D gene (6 bases). Per the germline V gene, CDR1 is SGHNT and CDR2 is YYREEE (reference sequence). V dropped 4 bases and J dropped 1 base, with 12 bases sitting between them. The CDR3 spans 15 residues. CDR3: CASSRFGGSYNEQFF. CDR3 DNA sequence: TGTGCCAGCAGCCGCTTTGGAGGGTCCTACAATGAGCAGTTCTTC.

The chain combines TRBV5-1 with TRBJ2-7; 7 nucleotides agree with TRBD1. Germline V gene data show CDR1 as SGHRS and CDR2 as YFSETQ. This CDR3 has 15 residues. V lost 4 bases, J lost 2 bases, and 9 bases stayed unmatched. The CDR3, as DNA: TGCGCCAGCAGCACAATGACAGGGACACCCTACGAGCAGTACTTC. It yields the protein CASSTMTGTPYEQYF.

V and J are TRBV5-1 and TRBJ2-2; no reliable D call. The CDR3 has 16 residues. The V gene lost 2 bases and the J gene lost 2 bases, with 13 bases spanning the gap. Germline V gene lookup returns CDR1 SGHRS and CDR2 YFSETQ. CDR3 amino acids: CASSLYMVGNTGELFF. DNA of the CDR3: TGCGCCAGCAGCTTATATATGGTGGGAAACACCGGGGAGCTGTTTTTT.

The genes are TRBV2 and TRBJ1-5; 9 positions agree with TRBD1. The CDR3 sequence is 15 residues long. The germline V gene encodes CDR1 SNHLY and CDR2 FYNNEI. Trimming removed 4 bases from V and 4 bases from J; junction bases left unmatched: 5. CDR3 nucleotide sequence: TGTGCCAGCAGTGGCCCGGGACAGGGTAATCAGCCCCAGCATTTT. Encoded protein: CASSGPGQGNQPQHF.

V is TRBV28 and J is TRBJ1-6; TRBD1 matches at 9 bases. Germline loops: CDR1 MDHEN, CDR2 SYDVKM. V gave up 8 bases and J gave up 10 bases; unmatched junction bases: 6. The CDR3 spans 13 residues. The CDR3 DNA is TGTGCCAGCTCGGGACAGGGCTGGTCACCCCTCCACTTT. It translates to CASSGQGWSPLHF.

This clone showed up just once. The gene calls are TRBV9 and TRBJ1-2; D might be TRBD1 (5 bases). V was pared by 4 bases and J by 5 bases, with 12 bases between. Germline V CDR1 and CDR2: SGDLS, YYNGEE. This CDR3 comprises 13 residues. CDR3 DNA: TGTGCCAGCAGCCTATTTGGGGGTTATGGCTACACCTTC. Translated: CASSLFGGYGYTF.

The chain recombines TRBV2 with TRBJ2-2; no clear D gene. The length of the CDR3 is 12 residues. The V gene lost 6 bases and the J gene lost 3 bases, with 5 bases spanning the gap. Germline assignment: CDR1 SNHLY and CDR2 FYNNEI. CDR3: CASSGHTGELFF. DNA of the CDR3: TGTGCCAGCAGCGGGCACACCGGGGAGCTGTTTTTT.

This clone was detected ten times or more. The genes are TRBV6-1 and TRBJ1-6; possible D gene TRBD1, 6 bases. CDR1 is MNHNS, CDR2 SASEGT, per germline. V dropped 5 bases and J dropped 10 bases, with 18 bases sitting between them. The CDR3 loop spans 15 amino acids. CDR3 sequence reads: CASSINRVVGSPLHF. The DNA for the CDR3 is TGTGCCAGCAGTATAAACAGGGTTGTAGGCTCACCCCTCCACTTT.

This clone was observed once. The chain employs TRBV28 and TRBJ2-7; 10 nucleotides agree with TRBD2. Per germline, CDR1 MDHEN and CDR2 SYDVKM. The ends lost 7 bases at V and 3 bases at J; junction bases unmatched: 3. This CDR3 has 13 amino acids. The DNA for the CDR3 is TGTGCCAGCAACCTAGCGGGAGTCTACGAGCAGTACTTC. Its translation is CASNLAGVYEQYF.

The gene calls are TRBV7-2 and TRBJ2-3, with 7 bases that match TRBD2. With V trimmed by 1 base and J by 0 bases, 4 bases remained unmatched. The CDR3 has 16 residues. The germline CDR1 and CDR2 sequences are SGHTA and FQGNSA. The CDR3, as DNA: TGTGCCAGCAGCTTAGAGCGGGATCCTAGCACAGATACGCAGTATTTT. Its protein product is CASSLERDPSTDTQYF.

This clone was counted once. The gene calls are TRBV7-2 and TRBJ2-2; D is unresolved. Trimming stripped 2 bases from V and 7 bases from J, with 8 bases between. CDR1 and CDR2 (germline): SGHTA, FQGNSA. This CDR3 has 13 residues. CDR3 sequence reads: CASSLIGGGELFF. CDR3 bases: TGTGCCAGCAGCTTAATAGGTGGCGGGGAGCTGTTTTTT. Filled out from reference TRBV7-2 and TRBJ2-2, the complete variable domain reads GAGVSQSPSNKVTEKGKDVELRCDPISGHTALYWYRQSLGQGLEFLIYFQGNSAPDKSGLPSDRFSAERTGGSVSTLTIQRTQQEDSAVYLCASSLIGGGELFFGEGSRLTVL.

J is TRBJ1-1 and V is TRBV7-9, with TRBD1 as a possible D gene (5 bases). CDR1 and CDR2 from the germline V gene are SEHNR and FQNEAQ (reference sequence). CDR3 length equals 14 residues. V was clipped by 3 bases and J by 0 bases, with 8 bases between them. In nucleotides, the CDR3 is TGTGCCAGCAGCTTCGGGGGAATGAACACTGAAGCTTTCTTT. Translation gives CASSFGGMNTEAFF.

The V and J genes are TRBV7-2 and TRBJ2-3; 10 bases line up with TRBD2. CDR1 and CDR2 (germline): SGHTA, FQGNSA. V was pared by 5 bases and J by 4 bases, with 15 bases of the junction left unmatched. The CDR3 has 18 residues. The DNA of the CDR3 is TGTGCCAGCAGCCGATTAGGGTCCACTAGCGGGATGGCAGATACGCAGTATTTT. Its protein is CASSRLGSTSGMADTQYF. Full variable domain (remainder filled in from reference TRBV7-2 and TRBJ2-3): GAGVSQSPSNKVTEKGKDVELRCDPISGHTALYWYRQSLGQGLEFLIYFQGNSAPDKSGLPSDRFSAERTGGSVSTLTIQRTQQEDSAVYLCASSRLGSTSGMADTQYFGPGTRLTVL.